The table lists the clone carrying this T cell receptor beta chain with many counts. TCRdb reprocessed the 5' RACE reads via MiXCR and lists one record per CDR3 protein. The table shows tens of thousands of distinct CDR3 sequences, with over 15% occurring only once. The record originates from a study of neurological immune-mediated disorders. The CDR3 consists of 14 residues. V lost 5 bases, J lost 8 bases, and 5 bases stayed unmatched. Germline CDR1 is MNHEY and CDR2 is SVGAGI. This receptor was obtained from a woman aged 40 to 50 in good health. The chain carries TRBV6-5 and TRBJ1-6, with 8 bases fitting TRBD1. Input material: PBMCs. CDR3 nucleotides: TGTGCCAGCAGTCCTAGGGACAGGTATTCACCCCTCCACTTT. The encoded protein is CASSPRDRYSPLHF.